Listed here are 31 T cell receptor beta chains from one sample, sequenced in a study of shared clonotypes between healthy human individuals. Here immunoSEQ multiplex PCR was the method, and the copy in TCRdb shows in-frame clones only, minus some. The sample holds roughly 2.6 million clones, around 90% seen once. What was sequenced was naive CD4+ T cells sorted from blood. Sample subset: CD45RA+ positively selected. The receptors derive from a man aged 18 to 30 in good health.

Comments on this clone: Other nucleotide sequences in the sample specify the same CDR3. The chain has TRBV6-1 and TRBJ2-7; TRBD2 matches at 16 bases. V lost 4 bases, J lost 2 bases, and 2 bases stayed unmatched. The length of the CDR3 is 16 residues. Germline CDR1 is MNHNS and CDR2 is SASEGT. The CDR3 DNA reads TGTGCCAGCAGTGGGGGACTAGCGGGAGGGCCCTACGAGCAGTACTTC. Protein sequence: CASSGGLAGGPYEQYF.

The J gene is TRBJ2-7, the V gene TRBV4-2; 7 nucleotides line up with TRBD1. V lost 1 base to trimming and J lost 3 bases; unmatched junction nucleotides: 9. The CDR3 loop spans 16 amino acids. In germline, CDR1 is LGHNA, CDR2 YNFKEQ. CDR3: CASSQGGGQGVYEQYF. The CDR3 nucleotides read TGTGCCAGCAGCCAAGGGGGTGGGCAGGGGGTCTACGAGCAGTACTTC.

V and J are TRBV13 and TRBJ1-4; D gene uncertain. Trimming took off 4 bases at V and 8 bases at J, with 14 bases between the two ends. The CDR3 is 14 amino acids. The germline V gene has CDR1 PRHDT and CDR2 FYEKMQ (reference sequence). The DNA for the CDR3 is TGTGCCAGCAGCTCGGACGTAGCAGGCGAAAAACTGTTTTTT. The encoded protein is CASSSDVAGEKLFF. The entire variable domain, with the rest obtained from reference TRBV13 and TRBJ1-4, is as follows: AAGVIQSPRHLIKEKRETATLKCYPIPRHDTVYWYQQGPGQDPQFLISFYEKMQSDKGSIPDRFSAQQFSDYHSELNMSSLELGDSALYFCASSSDVAGEKLFFGSGTQLSVL.

The genes are TRBV30 and TRBJ2-1; a possible D gene is TRBD2 (7 bases). CDR1 and CDR2 (germline): GTSNPN, SVGIG (reference sequence). V dropped 2 bases and J dropped 3 bases, with 14 bases sitting between them. This CDR3 spans 15 amino acids. The CDR3 bases are TGTGCCTGGAGTAGAGGAGGGGGGGACTACAATGAGCAGTTCTTC. This encodes CAWSRGGGDYNEQFF.

The genes are TRBV5-6 and TRBJ2-2, with 8 nucleotides matching TRBD1. After removal of 9 bases from V and 1 base from J, the junction contained 5 bases not matched to a gene. Germline V gene sequence: CDR1 SGHDT, CDR2 YYEEEE. The CDR3 extends over 14 amino acids. CDR3 DNA: TGTGCCACCACCGGGACAGGGAACACCGGGGAGCTGTTTTTT. Protein product: CATTGTGNTGELFF.

V gene TRBV28 combines with J gene TRBJ1-5, with 9 nucleotides matching TRBD1. With 7 bases clipped from V and 3 bases from J, the junction kept 4 bases outside the gene matches. In germline, CDR1 is MDHEN, CDR2 SYDVKM. The CDR3 totals 14 residues. The CDR3 bases are TGTGCCAGCAACCGGGACAGGGTCAATCAGCCCCAGCATTTT. It translates to CASNRDRVNQPQHF. Complete variable domain (other parts from reference TRBV28 and TRBJ1-5): DVKVTQSSRYLVKRTGEKVFLECVQDMDHENMFWYRQDPGLGLRLIYFSYDVKMKEKGDIPEGYSVSREKKERFSLILESASTNQTSMYLCASNRDRVNQPQHFGDGTRLSIL.

As concerns this clone: The same CDR3 also results from other DNA sequences found in this sample. This sequence joins TRBV7-2 and TRBJ2-7; 10 bases fit TRBD1. CDR1 and CDR2 (germline): SGHTA, FQGNSA. This CDR3 contains 14 residues. V gave up 3 bases and J gave up 4 bases; unmatched junction bases: 3. CDR3 bases: TGTGCCAGCAGCTTGGGACAGGGGACGTACGAGCAGTACTTC. This encodes CASSLGQGTYEQYF.

The chain carries TRBV2 and TRBJ2-7, with D hard to call. CDR1 and CDR2 (germline): SNHLY, FYNNEI. V lost 3 bases, J lost 2 bases, and 11 bases lay in between. The CDR3 sequence is 14 residues long. CDR3 loop: CASSDPSVPYEQYF. CDR3 nucleotides: TGTGCCAGCAGTGACCCCAGCGTCCCCTACGAGCAGTACTTC.

The rearrangement links TRBV19 to TRBJ2-1, with TRBD2 matching 7 bases. In germline, CDR1 is LNHDA, CDR2 SQIVND (reference sequence). The V gene end was trimmed by 6 bases and the J gene end by 8 bases; junction bases not matched to a gene: 13. The CDR3 totals 15 residues. The CDR3 loop reads CASRRASGESHEQFF. Here the CDR3 DNA reads TGTGCCAGTAGGCGGGCTAGCGGAGAATCCCATGAGCAGTTCTTC.

The chain couples TRBV7-8 to TRBJ2-7; 12 bases fit TRBD2. With V trimmed by 4 bases and J by 0 bases, 10 bases remained unmatched. The CDR3 consists of 18 residues. The germline gives CDR1 SGHVS, CDR2 FQNEAQ. The chain's CDR3 is CASSSSLTLAGGSYEQYF. As DNA, the CDR3 is TGTGCCAGCAGCTCCTCCTTAACACTAGCGGGGGGCTCCTACGAGCAGTACTTC. Full variable domain (missing parts from reference TRBV7-8 and TRBJ2-7): GAGVSQSPRYKVAKRGQDVALRCDPISGHVSLFWYQQALGQGPEFLTYFQNEAQLDKSGLPSDRFFAERPEGSVSTLKIQRTQQEDSAVYLCASSSSLTLAGGSYEQYFGPGTRLTVT.

This clone was counted only a few times. The rearrangement joins TRBV12-5 to TRBJ1-1; D is unclear. Germline CDR1 reads LGHNT; CDR2 reads FRNRAP. The CDR3 runs 10 residues. V shed 3 bases and J shed 6 bases, with 2 bases lying between them. The CDR3 spells CASGFAEAFF. The CDR3, as DNA: TGTGCTAGTGGTTTCGCTGAAGCTTTCTTT.

This chain connects TRBV2 to TRBJ2-7; tentative D call: TRBD2 (5 bases). V gave up 6 bases and J gave up 0 bases, with 18 bases separating them. This CDR3 is built from 16 residues. In germline, CDR1 is SNHLY, CDR2 FYNNEI. CDR3 amino acids: CASRTRVLGSSYEQYF. The CDR3 DNA reads TGTGCCAGCAGGACCCGGGTGTTGGGGAGCTCCTACGAGCAGTACTTC.

About this clone: The CDR3 carries no conserved terminal phenylalanine or tryptophan, so it likely arises from a read error. The limits of the CDR3 on the DNA are not certain, so only TCRdb's listed CDR3 is given. This sequence joins TRBV6-4 and TRBJ1-1; the table assigns TRBD1, which was not confirmed against the DNA. Germline CDR1 MRHNA, CDR2 SNTAGT. The CDR3 extends over 12 residues, inclusive of both ends. The CDR3 protein is CASSDGGTGRVL.

V usage is TRBV19 and J usage is TRBJ1-2; D remains unclear. CDR3 length: 15 residues. CDR1 and CDR2 from the germline V gene are LNHDA and SQIVND (reference sequence). V lost 0 bases to trimming and J lost 5 bases, with 13 bases between them. In DNA form, the CDR3 reads TGTGCCAGTAGTATAGACCTCCGGGGAGGATATGGCTACACCTTC. Translated, it gives CASSIDLRGGYGYTF.

The chain links TRBV5-1 to TRBJ2-7; 9 nucleotides agree with TRBD1. Looked up from germline, CDR1 is SGHRS and CDR2 is YFSETQ. The CDR3 runs to 14 residues. Trimming at V came to 7 bases and at J to 6 bases, leaving 11 bases not matched to a gene. Written as DNA, the CDR3 is TGCGCCAGCGCGGCCGGGACAGGGAAGGGCGAGCAGTACTTC. Amino acids: CASAAGTGKGEQYF.

Remarks on this clone: The sample holds other DNA sequences that translate to the same CDR3. The chain recombines TRBV6-5 with TRBJ2-5; possible D gene TRBD2, 5 bases. V was trimmed by 8 bases and J by 1 base, leaving 11 bases between them. The CDR3 sequence is 13 residues long. Germline V CDR1 and CDR2: MNHEY, SVGAGI. The CDR3 DNA follows: TGTGCCAGCCGCGGGCGGTCCCAAGAGACCCAGTACTTC. This codes for CASRGRSQETQYF.

V and J are TRBV9 and TRBJ2-5, with TRBD2 identical over 9 bases. CDR3 length: 17 amino acids. Trimming removed 0 bases from V and 1 base from J; junction bases left unmatched: 7. The germline V gene has CDR1 SGDLS and CDR2 YYNGEE. The CDR3, as DNA: TGTGCCAGCAGCGTAGTGAGTAGCGGGGGTCCCCAAGAGACCCAGTACTTC. Protein: CASSVVSSGGPQETQYF.

The chain couples TRBV30 to TRBJ1-6; the D gene is possibly TRBD1 (5 bases). Looked up from germline, CDR1 is GTSNPN and CDR2 is SVGIG (reference sequence). CDR3 size: 12 residues. Trimming pared 4 bases from V and 5 bases from J, leaving 6 bases between. In nucleotides, the CDR3 is TGTGCCTGGACCAGGGATAATTCACCCCTCCACTTT. Amino acids: CAWTRDNSPLHF.

V is TRBV25-1 and J is TRBJ1-1; tentatively, D is TRBD1 (6 bases). Trimming shortened V by 7 bases and J by 2 bases, and 14 bases separated the two germline ends. There are 14 residues in the CDR3. Germline CDR1 is MGHDK and CDR2 is SYGVNS. The CDR3 is CASISRGGNTEAFF. DNA for the CDR3: TGTGCCAGCATCAGCAGAGGGGGAAACACTGAAGCTTTCTTT.

This chain uses TRBV5-1 with TRBJ1-6; D gene uncertain. Germline V lookup: CDR1 SGHRS, CDR2 YFSETQ. This CDR3 is 14 amino acids long. The germline V and J ends were trimmed by 8 bases and 9 bases, with 18 bases remaining between them. Here the CDR3 reads CASKRDPTGSPLHF. CDR3 DNA sequence: TGCGCCAGTAAAAGGGATCCCACGGGTTCACCCCTCCACTTT.

This clone showed up just once. Other DNA sequences in this sample translate to the same CDR3. J is TRBJ2-5 and V is TRBV11-2; no clear D gene. The CDR3 spans 12 residues. CDR1 and CDR2 from the germline V gene are SGHAT and FQNNGV. Trimming took 5 bases from V and 5 from J, leaving 9 bases between them. CDR3 sequence: CASSRGSETQYF. CDR3 DNA: TGTGCCAGCAGCCGCGGTTCGGAGACCCAGTACTTC.

The V gene is TRBV11-2, the J gene TRBJ2-7, with 10 bases matching TRBD1. CDR3 size: 16 residues. Germline loops: CDR1 SGHAT, CDR2 FQNNGV. V lost 4 bases to trimming and J lost 0 bases; unmatched junction nucleotides: 6. The CDR3 region is CASSSFRDRGSYEQYF. CDR3 DNA sequence: TGTGCCAGCAGCTCGTTCCGGGACAGGGGCTCCTACGAGCAGTACTTC.

About this clone itself: One junction end does not reproduce the germline sequence, and a read error may be involved. This chain connects TRBV2 to TRBJ1-1; D ambiguous. The CDR3 is 15 residues long. Germline CDR1 reads SNHLY; CDR2 reads FYNNEI. In nucleotides, the CDR3 is TGTGCCAGCAGCGAAGGTGGGTTGGGGAACACTGAAGCTTTCTTT. It translates to CASSEGGLGNTEAFF.

The chain links TRBV7-2 to TRBJ1-6; D gene uncertain. Per germline, CDR1 SGHTA and CDR2 FQGNSA. CDR3 length equals 14 residues. V was clipped by 1 base and J by 7 bases, with 8 bases between them. The chain's CDR3 is CASSLVTANSPLHF. The CDR3 DNA is TGTGCCAGCAGCTTAGTGACGGCCAATTCACCCCTCCACTTT.

This clone was observed once. The chain is built from TRBV5-3 and TRBJ2-4; D call uncertain. TRBV5-3 is given ORF status, its function remaining uncertain. CDR3 length equals 15 residues. Trimming cost V 0 bases and J 2 bases, with 9 bases left between them. CDR3 amino acids: CARSLVIKTKNIQYF. CDR3 in DNA: TGTGCCAGAAGCTTGGTAATCAAGACCAAAAACATTCAGTACTTC.

This clone has a handful of counts. The chain has TRBV6-5 and TRBJ1-6; 8 bases map to TRBD1. CDR3 length: 14 amino acids. The ends lost 5 bases at V and 7 bases at J; junction bases unmatched: 4. Per the germline V gene, CDR1 is MNHEY and CDR2 is SVGAGI. Here the CDR3 reads CASSSTGGNSPLHF. CDR3 coding DNA: TGTGCCAGCAGTAGTACAGGGGGGAATTCACCCCTCCACTTT.

The chain uses TRBV18 and TRBJ2-3, with 10 bases lining up with TRBD1. The trim removed 3 bases at V and 1 base at J, leaving 4 bases unmatched. CDR1 is KGHSH, CDR2 LQKENI, per germline. This CDR3 has 16 residues. The CDR3 spells CASSPKTGGGTDTQYF. The DNA of the CDR3 is TGTGCCAGCTCACCGAAGACAGGGGGCGGCACAGATACGCAGTATTTT.

The chain links TRBV6-5 to TRBJ1-2; D is uncertain. The germline CDR1 and CDR2 sequences are MNHEY and SVGAGI. V dropped 8 bases and J dropped 6 bases, with 16 bases sitting between them. The CDR3 consists of 13 residues. CDR3 sequence (DNA): TGTGCCAGCGAGGGCCACCGGTTCCATGGCTACACCTTC. Its protein is CASEGHRFHGYTF.

Turning to this clone: Other DNA sequences within the sample encode an identical CDR3. The V gene is TRBV6-1, the J gene TRBJ2-1; possible D gene TRBD2, 5 bases. Germline CDR1 and CDR2: MNHNS and SASEGT. The CDR3 runs 14 residues. The V gene lost 4 bases and the J gene lost 2 bases, with 9 bases spanning the gap. CDR3 nucleotide sequence: TGTGCCAGCAGTGCGGGGTCCCCCTACAATGAGCAGTTCTTC. It yields the protein CASSAGSPYNEQFF.

The J gene is TRBJ2-2, the V gene TRBV6-5; D is ambiguous. Germline V lookup: CDR1 MNHEY, CDR2 SVGAGI. V dropped 7 bases and J dropped 7 bases, with 7 bases sitting between them. This CDR3 spans 11 amino acids. CDR3 nucleotides: TGTGCCAGCAATCGAGACGGGGAGCTGTTTTTT. Its translation is CASNRDGELFF.

This chain uses TRBV6-5 with TRBJ2-1; a possible D gene is TRBD1 (5 bases). Looked up from germline, CDR1 is MNHEY and CDR2 is SVGAGI. The CDR3 contains 11 residues. Trimming took 10 bases from V and 7 from J, leaving 11 bases between them. CDR3 bases: TGTGCCACCATGACAGCTAATGAGCAGTTCTTC. Encoded protein: CATMTANEQFF.